These T cell receptor beta chains were read from a single sample in a study of blood T cells in healthy people across ages. TCRdb redid the calling of the 5' RACE reads with MiXCR, one entry per CDR3 protein. The sample has approximately 700,000 distinct CDR3 sequences, roughly 32% seen once. Sequencing input: blood. These receptors were obtained from a woman aged 80 or older in good health. Both conserved end residues are part of each CDR3.

v_gene: TRBV6-2/TRBV6-3
CDR3aa: CASSYTDFDEQFF

v_gene: TRBV7-9
CDR3aa: CASMGGVNTEAFF

v_gene: TRBV20-1
CDR3aa: CSASVGDYGYTF

v_gene: TRBV7-6
CDR3aa: CASSFYGADYGYTF

v_gene: TRBV3-1
CDR3aa: CASSHRPAYEQYF

v_gene: TRBV4-1
CDR3aa: CAGSQPDRGGYGYTF

v_gene: TRBV7-8
CDR3aa: CASSSGAGVRYEQYF

v_gene: TRBV18
CDR3aa: CASSPLYRGSNEKLFF

v_gene: TRBV6-2/TRBV6-3
CDR3aa: CASEDPFGDQPQHF

v_gene: TRBV20-1
CDR3aa: CSVVLPAPPNEQYF

v_gene: TRBV20-1
CDR3aa: CSASGGVNEQFF

v_gene: TRBV6-5
CDR3aa: CASSYGSEWGAEAFF

v_gene: TRBV12-3/TRBV12-4
CDR3aa: CASSLSVRTYEQYF

v_gene: TRBV30
CDR3aa: CAWGDQGQPQHF

v_gene: TRBV20-1
CDR3aa: CSAREELAGGADTQYF

v_gene: TRBV28
CDR3aa: CASSTYGRTGRNRPQHF

v_gene: TRBV20-1
CDR3aa: CSARGSYNSPLHF

v_gene: TRBV5-1
CDR3aa: CASSWAGAANYGYTF